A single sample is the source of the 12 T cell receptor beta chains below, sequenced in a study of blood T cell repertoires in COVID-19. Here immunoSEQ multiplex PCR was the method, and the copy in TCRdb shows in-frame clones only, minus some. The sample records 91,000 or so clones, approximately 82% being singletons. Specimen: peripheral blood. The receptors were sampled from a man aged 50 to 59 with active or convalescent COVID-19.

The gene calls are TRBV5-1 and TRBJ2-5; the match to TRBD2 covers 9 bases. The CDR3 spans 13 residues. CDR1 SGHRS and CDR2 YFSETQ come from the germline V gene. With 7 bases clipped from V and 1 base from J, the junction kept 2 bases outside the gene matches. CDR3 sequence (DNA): TGCGCCAGCCGAGCGGGGGGCCAAGAGACCCAGTACTTC. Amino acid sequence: CASRAGGQETQYF.

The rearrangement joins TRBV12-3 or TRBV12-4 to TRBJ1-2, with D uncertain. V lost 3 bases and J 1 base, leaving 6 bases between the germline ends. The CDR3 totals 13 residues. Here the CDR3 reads CASSFPSNYGYTF. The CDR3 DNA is TGTGCCAGCAGTTTTCCTAGTAACTATGGCTACACCTTC.

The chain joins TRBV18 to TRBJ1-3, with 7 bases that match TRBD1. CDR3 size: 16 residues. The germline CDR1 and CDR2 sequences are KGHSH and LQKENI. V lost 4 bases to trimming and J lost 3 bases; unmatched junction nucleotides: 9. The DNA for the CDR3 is TGTGCCAGCTCACTAGGACAGGTTCAAGATGGAAACACCATATATTTT. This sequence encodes CASSLGQVQDGNTIYF.

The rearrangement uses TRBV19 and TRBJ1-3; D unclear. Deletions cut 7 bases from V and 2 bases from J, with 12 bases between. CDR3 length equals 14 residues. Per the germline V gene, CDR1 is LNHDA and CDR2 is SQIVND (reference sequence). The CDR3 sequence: CASNRNAAGNTIYF. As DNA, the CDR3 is TGTGCCAGTAACAGAAACGCCGCTGGAAACACCATATATTTT.

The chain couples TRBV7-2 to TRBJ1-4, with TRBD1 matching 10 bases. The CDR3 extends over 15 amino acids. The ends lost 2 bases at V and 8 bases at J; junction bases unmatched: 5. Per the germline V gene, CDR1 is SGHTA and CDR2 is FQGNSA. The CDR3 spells CASSLWGTGVEKLFF. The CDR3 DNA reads TGTGCCAGCAGCTTATGGGGGACAGGGGTCGAAAAACTGTTTTTT.

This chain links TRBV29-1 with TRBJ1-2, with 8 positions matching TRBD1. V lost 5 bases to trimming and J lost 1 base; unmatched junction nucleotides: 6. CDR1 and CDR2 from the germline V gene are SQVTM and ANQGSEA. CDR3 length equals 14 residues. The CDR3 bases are TGCAGCGTTCCGACTGGACAGGGTAACTATGGCTACACCTTC. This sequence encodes CSVPTGQGNYGYTF.

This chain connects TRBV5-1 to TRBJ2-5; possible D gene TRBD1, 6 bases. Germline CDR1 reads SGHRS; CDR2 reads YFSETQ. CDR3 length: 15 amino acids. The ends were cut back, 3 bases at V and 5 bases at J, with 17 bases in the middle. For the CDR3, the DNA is TGCGCCAGCAGCTCACAGGGTTATGGTTCCGAGACCCAGTACTTC. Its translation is CASSSQGYGSETQYF.

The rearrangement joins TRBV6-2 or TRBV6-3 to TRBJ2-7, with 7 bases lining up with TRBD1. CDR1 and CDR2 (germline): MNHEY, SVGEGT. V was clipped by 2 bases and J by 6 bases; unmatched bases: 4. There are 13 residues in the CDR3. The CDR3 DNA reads TGTGCCAGCAGTTACCTTACAGGGGCCGAGCAGTACGTC. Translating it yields CASSYLTGAEQYV.

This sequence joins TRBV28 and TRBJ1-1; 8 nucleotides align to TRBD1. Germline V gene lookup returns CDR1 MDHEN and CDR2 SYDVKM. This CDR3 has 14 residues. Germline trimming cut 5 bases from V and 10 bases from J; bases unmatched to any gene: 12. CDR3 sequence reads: CASSPPGTGLLAFF. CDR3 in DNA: TGTGCCAGCAGTCCCCCCGGGACAGGTCTCTTAGCTTTCTTT.

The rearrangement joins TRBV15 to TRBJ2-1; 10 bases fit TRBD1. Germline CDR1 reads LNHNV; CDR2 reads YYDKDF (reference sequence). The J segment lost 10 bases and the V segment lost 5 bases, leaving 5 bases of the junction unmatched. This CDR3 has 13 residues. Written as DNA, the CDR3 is TGTGCCACCAGCCAGACAGGGGGCATCGAGCAGTTCTTC. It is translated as CATSQTGGIEQFF.

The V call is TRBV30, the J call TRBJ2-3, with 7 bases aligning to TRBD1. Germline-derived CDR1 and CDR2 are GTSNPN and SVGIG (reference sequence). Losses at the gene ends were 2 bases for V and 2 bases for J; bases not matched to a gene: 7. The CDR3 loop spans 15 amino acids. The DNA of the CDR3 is TGTGCCTGGAGTCCGTTAGGGGGCTACACAGATACGCAGTATTTT. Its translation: CAWSPLGGYTDTQYF.

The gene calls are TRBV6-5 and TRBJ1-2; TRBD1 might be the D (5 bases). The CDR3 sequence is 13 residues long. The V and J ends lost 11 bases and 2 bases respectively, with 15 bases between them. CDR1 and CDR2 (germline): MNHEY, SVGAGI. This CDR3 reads CAVQGAVNYGYTF. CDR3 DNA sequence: TGTGCCGTCCAGGGTGCGGTAAACTATGGCTACACCTTC.